This T cell receptor beta chain is from a study of cytomegalovirus exposure and HLA in healthy donors listed by TCRdb under 2017. Notes on the research overall: In an earlier analysis of under 750 of the donors, under 300 Gb of sequence data and approximately 100 million unique TCR beta sequences from 180 million or so T cells were reported. Around 320 gigabases of sequencing data and roughly 90 million unique TCR sequences were included in an early release covering several hundred HLA-typed donors. Of the approximately 400 genotyped donors, over 65% fell in the genetic ancestry cluster associated with self-reported Caucasian donors. The aim of the study was to test whether cataloging public T cell receptors could identify signatures of past pathogen exposure. The study used immunosequencing to profile the T cell repertoires of 666 subjects and linked those repertoires to cytomegalovirus serostatus. Along with the approximately 650-subject first cohort, a separate validation cohort of more than 90 different subjects was used. To predict cytomegalovirus infection status, the study combined high-throughput TCR immunosequencing, statistical association of individual TCRs with disease status, and machine learning. A later analysis re-examined previously published TCR beta repertoires from around 670 donors and added high-resolution HLA genotyping to investigate patterns of TCR occurrence. In the later analysis, no new phenotypic data were used to find candidate immune exposures; instead, reliance was placed on TCR beta sequences and their occurrence across donors. In an earlier analysis of 587 of the donors, high-throughput TCR beta sequencing was used to judge whether each TCR beta V gene segment behaved as functional or pseudogenic. Donor age, sex, ethnicity and CMV serostatus were collected together with the repertoire data. In a later genetic analysis, genome-wide SNP genotypes for about 60% of the 666 donors were used, and that subset was treated as a discovery cohort. Every discovery cohort repertoire had been produced on one sequencing platform. Class I and class II HLA loci were covered by the typing at four-digit resolution. The number of typed donors differed by locus: roughly 629-640 for A, B, C, DRB1 and DQB1; roughly 510 for DQA1; about 600 for DPA1; and approximately 450 for DPB1. Roughly five DR-DQ haplotypes were treated as single units for association and clustering because of strong linkage in the cohort. Across some 400 genotyped donors of the cohort, an average of roughly 250,000 unique TCR beta nucleotide sequences per donor were sequenced, and roughly a sixth of those sequences were non-productive. Results and caveats for the whole study, not just this receptor: Cytomegalovirus status was reported to be diagnosed by the classifier with high specificity and sensitivity in both the original and validation cohorts. A cluster of highly shared sequence variants was judged likely to represent a technical artifact of the sequencing pipeline. According to a later analysis, TCR association rates differed among HLA loci, with DRB1 alleles showing the most associated TCRs and HLA-C alleles showing the fewest. Because HLA typing was unavailable for some donors at each locus, only the typed subset was used in association tests. A few of the identified cytomegalovirus-associated TCR beta chains were confirmed in vitro to be specific for cytomegalovirus antigens. Most TCR sequences were observed very rarely across donors, whereas some public TCRs were present in many individuals. The study gave a list of about 170 TCR beta chains associated with cytomegalovirus. V-gene and J-gene trimming of TCR beta chains was associated with a missense DCLRE1C variant in a later genetic analysis, and the association was replicated in an independent cohort. A later genetic analysis reported fewer N-insertions in productive TCRs among donors in an Asian-associated ancestry cluster than the roughly 700-donor mean. Correlated functional status among segregating V segments might reflect linkage disequilibrium, but an unknown experimental factor could not be ruled out. At a false discovery rate of 0.05, a later analysis linked 16,951 TCR beta sequences to specific HLA alleles. When HLA alleles, especially DR and DQ, strongly co-occurred, TCR associations were difficult to assign to individual alleles. The presence/absence analyses assumed that sequencing depth was roughly uniform across donors, and that assumption may not be true. A later analysis found that HLA-associated TCR beta chains were more clonally expanded and had lower generation probabilities than equally common non-associated chains. For the cohort, immune exposure information was limited to CMV serostatus. In an earlier analysis of about 600 of the donors, most TCR beta V segments appeared in productive rearrangements about 90% or about 30% of the time, broadly matching IMGT annotations. In a later analysis, most CMV-associated TCR beta chains were found to appear HLA-restricted, with HLA associations seemingly driven largely by CMV exposure. Because the 87-base-pair reads could not distinguish some IMGT-functional V segments, including TRBV6-2 and TRBV6-3, those segments were excluded. According to the authors, the approach could potentially be generalized to other disease states and immunological phenotypes. A further reported finding was that TCR beta sequences accurately predicted the HLA-A and HLA-B alleles for most subjects in the first cohort. Because counts were too low, roughly 16 rarely observed V segments, including chromosome 9 orphons, were left out of the earlier analysis of 587 of the donors. In this cohort, only TCR beta chains were sequenced, and detectable features were limited by the absence of alpha or paired-chain data. According to a later analysis, parvovirus B19, influenza, CMV and Epstein-Barr virus appeared linked to several top co-occurrence clusters.

The cohort consisted of 650 to 850 healthy bone marrow donors. Cohort members were all nominally healthy when sampled, although unrecorded immune exposures were likely present. The donor was CMV seronegative and was included in the group of a few hundred seronegative cohort members. Each donor provided a peripheral blood sample, and peripheral blood mononuclear cells were used for TCR beta sequencing. Genomic DNA extraction from the blood cell samples was performed with the Qiagen DNeasy Blood Extraction Kit. As to this clone: Its target antigen remains unknown. Per-base qualities were not stored, and no clone one base away is much larger.

Libraries were prepared through the immunoSEQ multiplex PCR assay. For the multiplex PCR, a mixture combining 60 forward primers for TCR Vbeta segments and 13 reverse primers for TCR Jbeta segments was used. The CDR3 region of rearranged TCR beta genes was amplified from genomic DNA by a multiplex PCR assay. Amplified TCR beta libraries were sequenced as 87-base-pair reads on the Illumina HiSeq System. In the source study's methods: In a later analysis, roughly 80 million unique TCR beta chains were counted across the roughly 700 repertoires, and around 10 million of these chains were shared by at least two donors. Raw reads were error-corrected and collapsed into unique sequences by a nearest-neighbor algorithm in which closely related sequences were merged to remove PCR and sequencing errors. To assign V, D and J gene segments, CDR3 sequences were aligned to IMGT reference sequences. Each retained sequence needed at least a six-nucleotide match to both a V gene segment and a J gene segment. Rearrangements were called productive when the CDR3 lacked stop codons and stayed in frame with V and J; all others were non-productive. Following IMGT convention, CDR3 was defined as the stretch from the second conserved V-encoded cysteine to the conserved J-encoded phenylalanine. In an earlier analysis of around 540 of the donors, sequences lacking an unambiguous match to a single V gene segment were excluded. An earlier analysis of about 590 of the donors classified V segments as functional when productive rearrangements were above 56.7% and as segregating when the standard deviation between donors was above 5%. A statistical classification framework was built for diagnosing cytomegalovirus status from the catalog of TCR beta chain sequences. In a later analysis, V and J genes were assigned by comparing TCR nucleotide sequences against IMGT/GENE-DB human TR gene sequences. A later analysis assigned CDR3 sequences and most-parsimonious VDJ recombination scenarios with the TCRdist pipeline. In a later analysis, each TCR beta chain was defined by its CDR3 amino acid sequence together with its V-gene family, and reads without a unique V-gene family were excluded. A later analysis removed 550 to 700 highly shared, low-generation-probability nucleotide sequences to deal with suspected cross-contamination and a sequencing artifact. A later analysis calculated a clonal expansion index for each public chain from normalized within-repertoire ranks of inferred template counts. A later analysis computed generation probabilities with a VDJ recombination model fitted to out-of-frame rearrangements, and checked the results against IGoR. A later analysis scored TCR-TCR, TCR-HLA and TCR-CMV co-occurrence with hypergeometric tests, applying a repertoire-size bias correction to TCR pairs. False discovery rates were estimated in a later analysis by permuting HLA or CMV assignments 20 times. In a later analysis, co-occurring TCRs were grouped with DBSCAN, and TCRdist sequence similarity was added when clustering was performed within HLA-allele-positive subsets. For co-occurrence clustering, repertoires with fewer than 30,000 or more than 120,000 public chains were excluded, along with about five repertoires with anomalous nucleotide sharing. Entries here come from immuneACCESS through TCRdb and include only in-frame sequences with V and J called. Some clones fail to appear in such tables; in the studies checked, an unresolved V gene covers under half of the shortfall, and the cause of the remainder is unknown. That table gives V, J and clone size, and the DNA gave D and trimming. For this sample the table gives around 200,000 clones, of which around four fifths were detected only once. Together, the top ten hold around 3% of the sample.

In the germline V gene, CDR1 corresponds to SGHVS and CDR2 to FQNEAQ. Deletion took 3 bases off V and 2 bases off J, with a span of 17 bases between the germline ends. The CDR3 runs 17 amino acids, cysteine and phenylalanine included. Just CDR3 DNA is preserved here, 51 bases in frame from base 1. Sequences were obtained from PBMCs. This TCR derives from a female donor in good health and CMV-seronegative. The chain couples TRBV7-8 to TRBJ1-3; a weak D assignment points to TRBD1 (5 bases agree). The CDR3 sequence is CASSFPGGGSAGNTIYF. The nucleotide sequence reads TGTGCCAGCAGCTTTCCCGGGGGGGGGTCGGCTGGAAACACCATATATTTT.